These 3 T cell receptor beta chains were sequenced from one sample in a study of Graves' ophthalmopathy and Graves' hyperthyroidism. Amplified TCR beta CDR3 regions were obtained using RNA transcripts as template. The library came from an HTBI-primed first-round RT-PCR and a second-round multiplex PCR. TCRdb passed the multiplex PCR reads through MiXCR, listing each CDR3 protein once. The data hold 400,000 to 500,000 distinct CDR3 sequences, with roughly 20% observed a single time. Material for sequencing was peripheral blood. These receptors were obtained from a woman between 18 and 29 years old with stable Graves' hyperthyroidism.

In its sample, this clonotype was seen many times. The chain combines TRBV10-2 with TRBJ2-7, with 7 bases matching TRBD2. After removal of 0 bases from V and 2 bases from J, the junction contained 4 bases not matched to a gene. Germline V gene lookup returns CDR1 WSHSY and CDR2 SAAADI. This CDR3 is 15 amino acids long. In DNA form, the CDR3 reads TGCGCCAGCAGTGAGTCAGTAGGACTAGCCTACGAGCAGTACTTC. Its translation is CASSESVGLAYEQYF.

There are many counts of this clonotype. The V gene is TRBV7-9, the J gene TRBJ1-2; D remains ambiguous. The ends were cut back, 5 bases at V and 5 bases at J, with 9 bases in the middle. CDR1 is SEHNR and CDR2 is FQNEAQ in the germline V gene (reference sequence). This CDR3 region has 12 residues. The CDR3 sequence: CASSPDLYGYTF. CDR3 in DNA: TGTGCCAGCAGCCCGGACTTATATGGCTACACCTTC. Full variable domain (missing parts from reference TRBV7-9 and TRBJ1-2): DTGVSQNPRHKITKRGQNVTFRCDPISEHNRLYWYRQTLGQGPEFLTYFQNEAQLEKSRLLSDRFSAERPKGSFSTLEIQRTEQGDSAMYLCASSPDLYGYTFGSGTRLTVV.

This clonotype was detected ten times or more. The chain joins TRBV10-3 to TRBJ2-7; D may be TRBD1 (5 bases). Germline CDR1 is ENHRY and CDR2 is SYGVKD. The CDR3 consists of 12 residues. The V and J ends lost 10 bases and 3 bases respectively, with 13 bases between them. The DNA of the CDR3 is TGTGCCACCCTAGGGGAAGGCTACGAGCAGTACTTC. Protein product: CATLGEGYEQYF.